Below, one TCR beta chain is given with its context. Its target is unknown. TCRdb keeps only in-frame clones here, not all; method: immunoSEQ multiplex PCR. The sample holds tens of thousands of clones, roughly 92% seen once. The source of the sample is a study of OX40 agonist ivuxolimab in advanced cancers. For the study at large: Partial responses occurred in Three dose-escalation patients, one with hepatocellular carcinoma and two with cutaneous melanoma. General study findings and limits: Relative to CD4+, CD8+ T cells held more expanded clones on average.

CDR1 MNHEY and CDR2 SMNVEV come from the germline V gene (reference sequence). The V and J ends lost 2 bases and 4 bases respectively, with 11 bases between them. The CDR3 covers 14 residues. Sequencing used CD4+ or CD8+ T cells sorted from blood, obtained in a trial of the OX40 agonist ivuxolimab. This clonotype was obtained from an adult with an advanced solid tumor such as melanoma, head and neck, liver or kidney cancer. The chain recombines TRBV27 with TRBJ1-1; D possibly corresponds to TRBD1 (6 bases). The CDR3 sequence: CASSLNRAGTEAFF. As DNA, the CDR3 is TGTGCCAGCAGTTTAAACAGGGCGGGCACTGAAGCTTTCTTT.